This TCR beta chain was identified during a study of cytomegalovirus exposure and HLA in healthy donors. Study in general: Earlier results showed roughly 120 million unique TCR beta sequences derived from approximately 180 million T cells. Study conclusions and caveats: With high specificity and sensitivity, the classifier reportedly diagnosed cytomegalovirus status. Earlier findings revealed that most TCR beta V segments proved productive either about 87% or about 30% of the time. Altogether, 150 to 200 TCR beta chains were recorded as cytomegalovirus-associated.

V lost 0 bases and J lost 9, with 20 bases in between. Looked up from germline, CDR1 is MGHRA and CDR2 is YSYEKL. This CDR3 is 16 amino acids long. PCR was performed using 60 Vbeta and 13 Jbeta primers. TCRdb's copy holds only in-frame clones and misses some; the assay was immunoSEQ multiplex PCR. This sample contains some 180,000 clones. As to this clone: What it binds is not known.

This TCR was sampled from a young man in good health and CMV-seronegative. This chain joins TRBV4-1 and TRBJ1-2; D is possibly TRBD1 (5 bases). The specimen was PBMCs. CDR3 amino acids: CASSQDSDQGWIRYTF. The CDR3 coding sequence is TGCGCCAGCAGCCAAGACTCCGATCAGGGTTGGATCCGCTACACCTTC.